These 5 T cell receptor beta chains originate from one sample sequenced in a study of a mutant IDH1 vaccine in newly diagnosed glioma. The time point denotes: week 11, during vaccination. In every dose of vaccine, 300 ug of mutant IDH1 20-mer peptide was given alongside topical imiquimod. Profiling relied on immunoSEQ multiplex PCR, and the TCRdb table lists in-frame clones only, not all of them. This sample has about 40,000 clones, with roughly 84% found just once. Their recognized antigens are unknown. Sample: PBMCs, taken from a glioma patient whose treatment included an IDH1 peptide vaccine. These receptor sequences come from a man in his forties with glioma.

The V gene is TRBV19, the J gene TRBJ2-3, with D perhaps assigned TRBD1 or TRBD2 (7 bases each). The ends were cut back, 6 bases at V and 1 base at J, with 17 bases in the middle. This CDR3 region has 16 residues. Germline CDR1 and CDR2: LNHDA and SQIVND (reference sequence). CDR3 residues: CASSRQGGVGTDTQYF. Written as DNA, the CDR3 is TGTGCCAGTAGCAGACAGGGAGGGGTAGGCACAGATACGCAGTATTTT.

This clone has only one observation. The V gene is TRBV2, the J gene TRBJ1-5; D might be TRBD1 (5 bases). The CDR3 contains 15 residues. Germline CDR1 is SNHLY and CDR2 is FYNNEI. Trimming pared 5 bases from V and 2 bases from J, leaving 13 bases between. CDR3 amino acids: CASSRDGVGNQPQHF. DNA of the CDR3: TGTGCCAGCAGTAGGGACGGGGTAGGCAATCAGCCCCAGCATTTT. The variable domain in full, completed from reference TRBV2 and TRBJ1-5, reads EPEVTQTPSHQVTQMGQEVILRCVPISNHLYFYWYRQILGQKVEFLVSFYNNEISEKSEIFDDQFSVERPDGSNFTLKIRSTKLEDSAMYFCASSRDGVGNQPQHFGDGTRLSIL.

The chain combines TRBV6-6 with TRBJ1-4, with 7 positions matching TRBD1. This CDR3 has 15 amino acids. In germline, CDR1 is MNHNY, CDR2 SVGAGI (reference sequence). V lost 5 bases, J lost 4 bases, and 7 bases stayed unmatched. The CDR3 loop is CASSTTGARNEKLFF. For the CDR3, the DNA is TGTGCCAGCAGTACCACAGGGGCTCGTAATGAAAAACTGTTTTTT.

The chain has TRBV29-1 and TRBJ1-5; D call uncertain. Germline assignment: CDR1 SQVTM and CDR2 ANQGSEA. The CDR3 runs to 15 residues. The V end lost 5 bases, the J end lost 2 bases, and 16 bases lay between the germline ends. In DNA form, the CDR3 reads TGCAGCGTTTCCGTGGGCCTAGGTGGCAATCAGCCCCAGCATTTT. It yields the protein CSVSVGLGGNQPQHF.

The rearrangement joins TRBV6-5 to TRBJ2-1; TRBD1 aligns across 7 bases. After removal of 0 bases from V and 2 bases from J, the junction contained 1 base not matched to a gene. CDR1 is MNHEY, CDR2 SVGAGI, per germline. The CDR3 runs to 15 residues. This CDR3 reads CASSYSGTAYNEQFF. For the CDR3, the DNA is TGTGCCAGCAGTTACTCGGGGACAGCCTACAATGAGCAGTTCTTC.